There are many counts of the clone carrying this TCR beta chain. The antigen remains undetermined. These data belong to a study of T cell repertoires in cytomegalovirus infection. Study in general: Carrying CMV and the relevant HLA type showed in public TCR beta signatures.

TCRdb processed the reads anew with MiXCR; each CDR3 protein has one entry. The sample records almost 300,000 distinct CDR3 sequences, around 10% being singletons. Trimming took 8 bases from V and 2 from J, leaving 15 bases between them. Germline V gives CDR1 SGHTA, CDR2 FQGNSA. The CDR3 sequence is 14 residues long. Broader study findings: CMV-specific HLA-C-restricted TCR beta clonotypes dominated the ex vivo response. Carriers of CMV plus the relevant HLA were identified by cumulative public TCR beta family frequency.

Sequencing used PBMCs. V gene TRBV7-2 combines with J gene TRBJ2-5; D possibly corresponds to TRBD2 (7 bases). The receptor was isolated from a human donor in good health (CMV status not recorded). Some clones in this sample may be carry-over from other donors' samples. CDR3 sequence (DNA): TGTGCCAGCTCTACCGGGGGGCCTCAAGAGACCCAGTACTTC. Its translation: CASSTGGPQETQYF.